One and the same sample provided the 27 T cell receptor beta chains below, sequenced in a study of molecular identifiers for immune sequencing clone quantification. TCRdb itself ran the PCR reads through MiXCR, one entry per CDR3 protein. The sample records under 800,000 distinct CDR3 sequences, about 25% being singletons. Sequencing was carried out using naive CD8+ T cells from blood, with Jurkat cell RNA spiked in. Subset meaning: FACS-sorted CD8+CD4-CCR7+CD45RA+ naive T cells. All receptors derive from a human donor in good health. Some libraries in this study had Jurkat cell RNA spiked in.

Many counts were recorded for this clonotype. V gene TRBV27 combines with J gene TRBJ2-7, with TRBD1 matching over 9 bases. Trimming removed 2 bases from V and 11 bases from J; junction bases left unmatched: 4. The CDR3 totals 12 residues. Germline CDR1 and CDR2: MNHEY and SMNVEV (reference sequence). The CDR3 here is CASSLQQGAEYF. The CDR3 DNA reads as TGTGCCAGCAGTTTACAACAGGGGGCAGAGTACTTC.

V and J are TRBV6-1 and TRBJ1-1; D ambiguous. Per germline, CDR1 MNHNS and CDR2 SASEGT. V was trimmed by 3 bases and J by 6 bases, leaving 11 bases between them. The CDR3 runs 13 residues. The CDR3 sequence: CASSESTVAEAFF. The CDR3 nucleotides are TGTGCCAGCAGTGAGAGCACAGTGGCTGAAGCTTTCTTT.

The chain employs TRBV10-3 and TRBJ2-3, with D perhaps matching TRBD2 (6 bases). Trimming stripped 4 bases from V and 0 bases from J, with 17 bases between. The CDR3 is made up of 17 amino acids. Germline-derived CDR1 and CDR2 are ENHRY and SYGVKD. CDR3 loop: CAISGGEWETSTDTQYF. CDR3 in DNA: TGTGCCATCAGTGGCGGGGAATGGGAGACGAGCACAGATACGCAGTATTTT.

This clonotype was recorded many times. The V gene is TRBV7-9, the J gene TRBJ1-1; 9 bases are shared with TRBD1. V shed 6 bases and J 7 bases; nucleotides not matched to a gene: 9. Germline V gives CDR1 SEHNR, CDR2 FQNEAQ (reference sequence). This CDR3 is 14 amino acids long. The chain's CDR3 is CASSPRTGDLEAFF. The DNA for the CDR3 is TGTGCCAGCAGTCCCCGGACAGGGGATCTTGAAGCTTTCTTT.

There are many counts of this clonotype. Here the CDR3 reads CASSLMGATGTGELFF. The CDR3, as DNA: TGTGCCAGCAGTTTAATGGGGGCTACAGGTACCGGGGAGCTGTTTTTT. This chain joins TRBV12-3 or TRBV12-4 and TRBJ2-2; maybe TRBD1 (6 bases). The V end was cut by 2 bases, the J end by 5 bases, with 15 bases between. The CDR3 is made up of 16 amino acids.

This clonotype was recorded only once. One end of the junction is discordant with germline, which a read error may explain. The rearrangement links TRBV7-3 to TRBJ2-1, with 8 positions matching TRBD1. The CDR3 length is 15 residues. Germline V CDR1 and CDR2: SGHTA, FQGTGA. The CDR3 loop is CANSLGQGPYNEQFF. CDR3 DNA: TGTGCCAACAGCTTAGGACAGGGCCCCTACAATGAGCAGTTCTTC. The full variable domain, in which reference TRBV7-3 and TRBJ2-1 provide the parts outside the CDR3, is GAGVSQTPSNKVTEKGKYVELRCDPISGHTALYWYRQSLGQGPEFLIYFQGTGAADDSGLPNDRFFAVRPEGSVSTLKIQRTERGDSAVYLCANSLGQGPYNEQFFGPGTRLTVL.

Many counts were recorded for this clonotype. The V call is TRBV4-1, the J call TRBJ2-7; D is unclear. Trimming took 1 base from V and 2 from J, leaving 6 bases between them. This CDR3 region has 13 residues. CDR1 MGHRA and CDR2 YSYEKL come from the germline V gene. The CDR3 protein is CASSQAQAYEQYF. DNA for the CDR3: TGCGCCAGCAGCCAAGCCCAGGCCTACGAGCAGTACTTC.

The sample holds a few counts of this clonotype. The rearrangement joins TRBV14 to TRBJ2-7; TRBD2 matches 10 bases. This CDR3 has 16 amino acids. J lost 2 bases, V lost 3 bases, and 7 bases had no gene match. Germline CDR1 SGHDN, CDR2 FVKESK. CDR3 sequence: CASSQNPGTSAYEQYF. The CDR3 DNA reads as TGTGCCAGCAGCCAGAACCCCGGGACTAGCGCCTACGAGCAGTACTTC.

The J gene is TRBJ1-2, the V gene TRBV28, with a possible D match to TRBD1 (6 bases). The CDR3 has 14 amino acids. Germline assignment: CDR1 MDHEN and CDR2 SYDVKM. Between the trimmed V and J ends, which lost 5 bases and 4 bases, there was a span of 14 bases. This CDR3 reads CASSRFLGGYGYTF. DNA for the CDR3: TGTGCCAGCAGTCGTTTTTTAGGGGGCTATGGCTACACCTTC.

Concerning this clonotype: One base away lies a much larger clone, so this may be a sequencing read error. The J gene is TRBJ2-3, the V gene TRBV13, with D unresolved. This CDR3 region has 14 residues. Per the germline V gene, CDR1 is PRHDT and CDR2 is FYEKMQ (reference sequence). The CDR3 coding sequence is TGTGCCTGCAGCCCTCGACTTGGGTTGGATACGCAGTATTTT. Its translation is CACSPRLGLDTQYF.

This sequence joins TRBV20-1 and TRBJ1-5; 8 positions agree with TRBD1. Germline-derived CDR1 and CDR2 are DFQATT and SNEGSKA (reference sequence). The ends lost 3 bases at V and 3 bases at J; junction bases unmatched: 7. The CDR3 loop spans 15 amino acids. The CDR3 nucleotides read TGCAGTGCTAGGGGAACAGGGGGATACAATCAGCCCCAGCATTTT. Translating it yields CSARGTGGYNQPQHF.

On this clonotype itself: A much larger clone differs from this one at a single base, so this may be a read error. V and J are TRBV20-1 and TRBJ2-7; D is possibly TRBD1 or TRBD2 (5 bases each). The germline V and J ends were trimmed by 0 bases and 0 bases, with 9 bases remaining between them. There are 14 residues in the CDR3. Germline V gives CDR1 DFQATT, CDR2 SNEGSKA (reference sequence). The CDR3 sequence: CSARDLGTSYEQYF. The CDR3 DNA is TGCAGTGCTAGAGATCTCGGGACCTCCTACGAGCAGTACTTC.

This clonotype came up a few times. The genes are TRBV4-3 and TRBJ2-3; D call uncertain. Germline loops: CDR1 LGHNA, CDR2 YSLEER. This CDR3 contains 14 residues. Trimming removed 3 bases at V and 5 bases at J, with 12 bases between. DNA for the CDR3: TGCGCCAGCAGCCAGAGTCACGGGCGAGATACGCAGTATTTT. Its protein product is CASSQSHGRDTQYF.

The gene calls are TRBV6-5 and TRBJ1-1, with a possible D match to TRBD1 (5 bases). With 2 bases removed from V and 2 bases from J, the gap between germline ends came to 9 bases. From germline, CDR1 is MNHEY and CDR2 SVGAGI. This CDR3 is built from 14 residues. CDR3 sequence: CASSYGTLNTEAFF. The CDR3 DNA is TGTGCCAGCAGTTACGGGACTTTAAACACTGAAGCTTTCTTT.

This clonotype appeared many times. The CDR3 DNA is TGTGCCAGCAGTGACTTGGGCGATACGCAGTATTTT. Amino acids: CASSDLGDTQYF. V and J are TRBV2 and TRBJ2-3; the D is unclear. This CDR3 contains 12 residues. Trimming cost V 3 bases and J 6 bases, with 7 bases left between them. From germline, CDR1 is SNHLY and CDR2 FYNNEI.

Of note for this clonotype: This sequence may be a read error, since a much larger clone differs from it by one base. The chain is built from TRBV12-3 or TRBV12-4 and TRBJ2-5, with D hard to call. The CDR3 length is 13 residues. This chain's CDR3 is CAGSLFDPGTQYF. The DNA for the CDR3 is TGTGCCGGCAGTTTGTTCGACCCGGGGACCCAGTACTTC.

On this clonotype itself: At one of its ends the junction is not consistent with the germline gene, which may arise from a read error. The rearrangement links TRBV27 to TRBJ2-6; TRBD1 is a possible D gene (5 bases). CDR3 length: 14 residues. From germline, CDR1 is MNHEY and CDR2 SMNVEV (reference sequence). The CDR3, as DNA: TGTGCCACCCCGCCTTTCTCTGGGGCCACCGTCCTGACTTTC. Its translation is CATPPFSGATVLTF.

Notes on this clonotype: The junction departs from the called germline gene at one end, perhaps through a read error. The CDR3 protein is CGARDPRGGRPGREQYF. CDR3 bases: TGCGGTGCTAGAGATCCCCGGGGCGGTCGGCCGGGTAGGGAGCAGTACTTC. The chain links TRBV20-1 to TRBJ2-7; D may be TRBD1 or TRBD2 (5 bases each). The CDR3 covers 17 residues. Per the germline V gene, CDR1 is DFQATT and CDR2 is SNEGSKA (reference sequence).

This clonotype has a single count. The V call is TRBV27, the J call TRBJ1-4; 8 nucleotides agree with TRBD1. The CDR3 contains 18 residues. J gave up 6 bases and V 0 bases, and 12 bases lay outside the gene matches. CDR1 and CDR2 from the germline V gene are MNHEY and SMNVEV (reference sequence). The CDR3: CASSLSGTGMVEDEKLFF. The CDR3 DNA sequence: TGTGCCAGCAGTTTATCGGGGACAGGTATGGTGGAGGATGAAAAACTGTTTTTT.

The V and J genes are TRBV25-1 and TRBJ2-1; D gene uncertain. The V and J ends lost 3 bases and 5 bases respectively, with 29 bases between them. Germline V gene lookup returns CDR1 MGHDK and CDR2 SYGVNS. This CDR3 spans 20 amino acids. Here the CDR3 DNA reads TGTGCCAGCAGTGATTGTGACATGCGGAAAGGGTTTGGGTCCCACAATGAGCAGTTCTTC. As protein: CASSDCDMRKGFGSHNEQFF.

This clonotype was counted only a few times. This chain joins TRBV7-9 and TRBJ1-4; D uncertain. This CDR3 has 12 amino acids. CDR1 is SEHNR, CDR2 FQNEAQ, per germline (reference sequence). The V and J ends lost 8 bases and 7 bases respectively, with 11 bases between them. CDR3 loop: CASSPLGEKLFF. In DNA form, the CDR3 reads TGTGCCAGCTCCCCACTGGGTGAAAAACTGTTTTTT.

The chain couples TRBV3-1 to TRBJ2-4; 8 bases map to TRBD2. Germline V gene lookup returns CDR1 LGHDT and CDR2 YNNKEL (reference sequence). The length of the CDR3 is 21 residues. J was trimmed by 4 bases and V by 2 bases; bases with no gene match: 22. CDR3 nucleotides: TGTGCCAGCAGCCAACGTCCCCCAGGGACGTTGAGCGGGGGCTTAAAAAACATTCAGTACTTC. Amino acids: CASSQRPPGTLSGGLKNIQYF.

The chain links TRBV4-1 to TRBJ2-7; no firm D call. Trimming cost V 1 base and J 0 bases, with 13 bases left between them. The CDR3 has 16 amino acids. CDR1 is MGHRA, CDR2 YSYEKL, per germline. CDR3 amino acids: CASSQGWTESSYEQYF. The CDR3 bases are TGCGCCAGCAGCCAAGGCTGGACGGAGTCCTCCTACGAGCAGTACTTC.

The J gene is TRBJ1-1, the V gene TRBV7-9, with 8 bases identical to TRBD1. CDR1 and CDR2 (germline): SEHNR, FQNEAQ (reference sequence). Unmatched junction bases numbered 14, after V lost 5 bases and J lost 3 bases. The length of the CDR3 is 17 residues. This CDR3 reads CASSKGQGSIWDTEAFF. CDR3 bases: TGTGCCAGCAGCAAAGGACAGGGTAGTATTTGGGACACTGAAGCTTTCTTT.

The chain recombines TRBV7-9 with TRBJ2-5; tentatively, D is TRBD2 (5 bases). Germline lookup yields CDR1 SEHNR and CDR2 FQNEAQ (reference sequence). This CDR3 has 14 residues. Between the trimmed V and J ends, which lost 1 base and 2 bases, there was a span of 8 bases. The chain's CDR3 is CASSLGGWQETQYF. The CDR3 DNA reads TGTGCCAGCAGCTTAGGAGGGTGGCAAGAGACCCAGTACTTC.

This chain uses TRBV6-2 or TRBV6-3 with TRBJ1-1; 10 nucleotides match TRBD1. The length of the CDR3 is 16 residues. V was clipped by 4 bases and J by 5 bases; unmatched bases: 10. Germline values: CDR1 MNHEY, CDR2 SVGEGT. The CDR3 loop reads CASSWDRGAGRTEAFF. The CDR3 nucleotides are TGTGCCAGCAGTTGGGACAGGGGCGCAGGCAGGACTGAAGCTTTCTTT.

This chain uses TRBV30 with TRBJ2-7; D perhaps matches TRBD1 (5 bases). CDR1 and CDR2 from the germline V gene are GTSNPN and SVGIG (reference sequence). The V end was cut by 0 bases, the J end by 8 bases, with 14 bases between. This CDR3 spans 13 amino acids. The CDR3 here is CAWSVGRAYKQYF. DNA for the CDR3: TGTGCCTGGAGTGTCGGCAGGGCTTACAAGCAGTACTTC.